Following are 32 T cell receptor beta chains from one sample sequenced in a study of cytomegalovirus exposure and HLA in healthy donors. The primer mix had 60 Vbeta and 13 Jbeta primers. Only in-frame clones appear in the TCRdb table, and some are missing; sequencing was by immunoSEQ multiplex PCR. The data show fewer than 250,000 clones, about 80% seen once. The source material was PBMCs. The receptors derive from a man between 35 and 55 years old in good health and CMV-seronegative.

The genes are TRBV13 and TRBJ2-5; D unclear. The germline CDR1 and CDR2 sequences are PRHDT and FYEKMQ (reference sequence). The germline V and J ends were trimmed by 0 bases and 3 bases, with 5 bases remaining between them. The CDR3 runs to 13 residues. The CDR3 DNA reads TGTGCCAGCAGCTTAGGGGCAGAAGAGACCCAGTACTTC. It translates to CASSLGAEETQYF.

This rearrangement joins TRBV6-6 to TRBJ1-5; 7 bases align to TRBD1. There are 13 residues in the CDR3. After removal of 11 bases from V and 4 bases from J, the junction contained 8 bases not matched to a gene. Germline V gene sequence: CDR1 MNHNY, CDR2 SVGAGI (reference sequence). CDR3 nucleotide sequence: TGTGCCTACAGGGGTTCTTCAAATCAGCCCCAGCATTTT. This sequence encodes CAYRGSSNQPQHF.

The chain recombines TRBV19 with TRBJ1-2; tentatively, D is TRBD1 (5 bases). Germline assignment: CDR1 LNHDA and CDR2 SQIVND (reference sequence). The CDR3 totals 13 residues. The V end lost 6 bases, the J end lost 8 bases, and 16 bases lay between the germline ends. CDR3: CASRRDLSRGYTF. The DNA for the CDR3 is TGTGCCAGTAGGCGGGACCTGAGTAGAGGCTACACCTTC.

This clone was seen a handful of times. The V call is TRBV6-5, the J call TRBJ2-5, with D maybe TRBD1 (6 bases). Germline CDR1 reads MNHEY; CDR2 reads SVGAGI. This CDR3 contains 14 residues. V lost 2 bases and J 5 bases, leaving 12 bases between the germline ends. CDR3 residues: CASSYQTGRETQYF. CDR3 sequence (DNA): TGTGCCAGCAGTTACCAGACAGGCCGGGAGACCCAGTACTTC.

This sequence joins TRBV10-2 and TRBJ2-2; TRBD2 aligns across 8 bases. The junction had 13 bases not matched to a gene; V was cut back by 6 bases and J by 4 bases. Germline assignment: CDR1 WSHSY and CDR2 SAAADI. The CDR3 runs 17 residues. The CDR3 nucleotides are TGCGCCAGCAGGAGCTCCGGAGCGGGGGCCCTCACCGGGGAGCTGTTTTTT. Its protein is CASRSSGAGALTGELFF.

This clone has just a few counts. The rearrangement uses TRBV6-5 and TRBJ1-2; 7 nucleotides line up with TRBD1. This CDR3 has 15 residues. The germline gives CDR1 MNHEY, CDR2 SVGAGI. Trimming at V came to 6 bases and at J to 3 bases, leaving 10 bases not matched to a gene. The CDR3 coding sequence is TGTGCCAGCAGCTCCCTACAGGGGTCGGACTATGGCTACACCTTC. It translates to CASSSLQGSDYGYTF.

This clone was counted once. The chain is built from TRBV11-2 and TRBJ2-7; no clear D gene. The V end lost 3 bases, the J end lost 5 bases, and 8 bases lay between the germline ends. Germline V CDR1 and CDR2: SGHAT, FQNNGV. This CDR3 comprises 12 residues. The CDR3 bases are TGTGCCAGCAGCTTTGAGAGGAACGAGCAGTACTTC. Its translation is CASSFERNEQYF.

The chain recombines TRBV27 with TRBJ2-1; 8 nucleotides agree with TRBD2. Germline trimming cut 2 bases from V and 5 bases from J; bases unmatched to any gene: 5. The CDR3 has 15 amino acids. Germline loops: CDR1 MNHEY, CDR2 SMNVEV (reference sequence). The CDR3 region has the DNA TGTGCCAGCAGTTTAAGGCGGGGGGTTAACAATGAGCAGTTCTTC. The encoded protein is CASSLRRGVNNEQFF.

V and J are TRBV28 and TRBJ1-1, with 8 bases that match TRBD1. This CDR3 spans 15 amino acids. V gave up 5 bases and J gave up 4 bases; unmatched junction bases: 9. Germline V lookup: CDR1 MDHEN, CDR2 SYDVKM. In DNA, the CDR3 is TGTGCCAGCAGTACCCGGACAGGGCAGGCCACTGAAGCTTTCTTT. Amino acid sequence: CASSTRTGQATEAFF. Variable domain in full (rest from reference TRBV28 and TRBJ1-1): DVKVTQSSRYLVKRTGEKVFLECVQDMDHENMFWYRQDPGLGLRLIYFSYDVKMKEKGDIPEGYSVSREKKERFSLILESASTNQTSMYLCASSTRTGQATEAFFGQGTRLTVV.

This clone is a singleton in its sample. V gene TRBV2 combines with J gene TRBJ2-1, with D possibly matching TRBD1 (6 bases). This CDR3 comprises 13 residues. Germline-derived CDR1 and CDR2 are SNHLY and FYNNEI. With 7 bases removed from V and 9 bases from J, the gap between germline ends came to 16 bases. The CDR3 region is CASIKTGGFEQFF. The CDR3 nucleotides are TGTGCCAGCATCAAGACAGGAGGTTTTGAGCAGTTCTTC.

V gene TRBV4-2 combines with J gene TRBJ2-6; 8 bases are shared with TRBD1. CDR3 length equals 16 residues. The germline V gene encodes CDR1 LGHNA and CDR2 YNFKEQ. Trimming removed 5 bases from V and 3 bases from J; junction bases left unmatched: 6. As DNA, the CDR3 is TGTGCCAGCAGCACCCGGACAGGGAGTGGGGCCAACGTCCTGACTTTC. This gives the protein CASSTRTGSGANVLTF.

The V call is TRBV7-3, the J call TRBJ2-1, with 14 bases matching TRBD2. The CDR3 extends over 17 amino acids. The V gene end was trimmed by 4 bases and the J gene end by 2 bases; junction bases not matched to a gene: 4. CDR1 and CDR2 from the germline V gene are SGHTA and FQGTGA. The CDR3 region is CASSSQTSGRAYNEQFF. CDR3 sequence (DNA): TGTGCCAGCAGCTCTCAGACTAGCGGGAGGGCCTACAATGAGCAGTTCTTC.

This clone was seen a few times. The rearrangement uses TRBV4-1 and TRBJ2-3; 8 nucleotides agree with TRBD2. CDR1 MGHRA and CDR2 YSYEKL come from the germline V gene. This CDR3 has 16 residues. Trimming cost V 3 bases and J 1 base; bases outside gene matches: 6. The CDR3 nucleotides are TGCGCCAGCAGCCATCCTAAGGGACTAGGCACAGATACGCAGTATTTT. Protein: CASSHPKGLGTDTQYF.

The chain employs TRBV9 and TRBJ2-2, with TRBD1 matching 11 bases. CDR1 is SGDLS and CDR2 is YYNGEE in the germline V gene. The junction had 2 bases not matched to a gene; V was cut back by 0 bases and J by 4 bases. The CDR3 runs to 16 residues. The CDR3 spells CASSVEGTGGTGELFF. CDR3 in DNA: TGTGCCAGCAGCGTAGAAGGGACAGGGGGCACCGGGGAGCTGTTTTTT.

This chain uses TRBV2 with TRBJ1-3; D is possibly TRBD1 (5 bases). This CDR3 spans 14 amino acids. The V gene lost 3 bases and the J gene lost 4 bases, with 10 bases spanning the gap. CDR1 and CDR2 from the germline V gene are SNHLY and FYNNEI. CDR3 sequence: CASSEGQTGNTIYF. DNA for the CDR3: TGTGCCAGCAGTGAGGGGCAAACAGGAAACACCATATATTTT.

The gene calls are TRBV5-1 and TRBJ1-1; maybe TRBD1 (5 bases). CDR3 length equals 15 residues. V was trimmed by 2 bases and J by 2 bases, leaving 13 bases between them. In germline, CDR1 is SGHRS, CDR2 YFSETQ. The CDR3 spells CASSFRGGTNTEAFF. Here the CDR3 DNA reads TGCGCCAGCAGCTTCCGGGGGGGAACCAACACTGAAGCTTTCTTT.

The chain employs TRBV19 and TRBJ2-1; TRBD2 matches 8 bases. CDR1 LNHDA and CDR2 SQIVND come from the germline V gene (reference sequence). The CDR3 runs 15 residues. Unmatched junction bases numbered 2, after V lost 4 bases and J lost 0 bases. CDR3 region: CASSTGTSSYNEQFF. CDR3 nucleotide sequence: TGTGCCAGTAGTACCGGGACTAGCTCCTACAATGAGCAGTTCTTC.

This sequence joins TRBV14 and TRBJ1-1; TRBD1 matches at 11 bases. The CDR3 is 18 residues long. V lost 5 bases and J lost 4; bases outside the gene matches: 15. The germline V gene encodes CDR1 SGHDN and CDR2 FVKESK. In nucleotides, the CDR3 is TGTGCCAGCAGCGAGACCGGGACAGGGGGTCCTTCGGGCACTGAAGCTTTCTTT. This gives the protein CASSETGTGGPSGTEAFF.

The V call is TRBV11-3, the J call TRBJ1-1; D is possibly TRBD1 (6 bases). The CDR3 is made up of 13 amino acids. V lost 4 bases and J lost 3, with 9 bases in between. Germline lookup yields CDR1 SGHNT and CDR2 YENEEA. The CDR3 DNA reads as TGTGCCAGCAGCTCGGACAGCTACACTGAAGCTTTCTTT. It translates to CASSSDSYTEAFF.

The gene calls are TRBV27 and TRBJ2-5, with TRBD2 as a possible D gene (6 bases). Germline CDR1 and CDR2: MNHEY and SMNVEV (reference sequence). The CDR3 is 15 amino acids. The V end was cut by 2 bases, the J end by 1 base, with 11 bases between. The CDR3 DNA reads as TGTGCCAGCAGTTTACTAGGCGGGATCCAAGAGACCCAGTACTTC. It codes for CASSLLGGIQETQYF.

The CDR3: CASSQDGAPNQPQHF. CDR3 nucleotide sequence: TGCGCCAGCAGCCAAGATGGGGCACCTAATCAGCCCCAGCATTTT. V and J are TRBV4-3 and TRBJ1-5; D may be TRBD1 (5 bases). V was clipped by 0 bases and J by 4 bases, with 10 bases between them. The CDR3 runs 15 residues. The V gene's germline CDR1 is LGHNA and CDR2 YSLEER.

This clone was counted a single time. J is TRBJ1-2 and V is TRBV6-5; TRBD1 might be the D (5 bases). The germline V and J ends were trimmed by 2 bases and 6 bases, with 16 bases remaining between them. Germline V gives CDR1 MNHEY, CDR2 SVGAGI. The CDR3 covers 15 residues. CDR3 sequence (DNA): TGTGCCAGCAGTTACGCCTCCCGCAGGGTAAATGGCTACACCTTC. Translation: CASSYASRRVNGYTF.

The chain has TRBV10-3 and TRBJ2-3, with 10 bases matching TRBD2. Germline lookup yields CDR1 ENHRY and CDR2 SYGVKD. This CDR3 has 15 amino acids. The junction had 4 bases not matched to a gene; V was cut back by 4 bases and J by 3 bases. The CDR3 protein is CAISALAGLTDTQYF. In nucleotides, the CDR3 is TGTGCCATCAGTGCACTAGCGGGGTTGACAGATACGCAGTATTTT.

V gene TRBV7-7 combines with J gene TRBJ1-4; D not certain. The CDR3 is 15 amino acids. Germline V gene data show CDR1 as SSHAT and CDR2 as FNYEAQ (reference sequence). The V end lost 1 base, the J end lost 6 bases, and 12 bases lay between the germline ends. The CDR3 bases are TGTGCCAGCAGCTTAGAGCCAGGCCCTTATGAAAAACTGTTTTTT. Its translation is CASSLEPGPYEKLFF.

The CDR3 here is CASSLGGGLAQETQYF. CDR3 bases: TGTGCCAGCAGCTTGGGCGGGGGGCTTGCACAAGAGACCCAGTACTTC. This chain uses TRBV7-2 with TRBJ2-5; 8 bases align to TRBD2. J lost 2 bases, V lost 3 bases, and 8 bases had no gene match. CDR3 length: 16 residues. Germline V gene sequence: CDR1 SGHTA, CDR2 FQGNSA.

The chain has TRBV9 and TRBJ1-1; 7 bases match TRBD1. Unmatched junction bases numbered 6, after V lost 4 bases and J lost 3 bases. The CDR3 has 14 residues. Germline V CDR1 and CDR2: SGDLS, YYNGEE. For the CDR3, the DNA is TGTGCCAGCAGCACTCAGGGGGTGGACACTGAAGCTTTCTTT. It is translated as CASSTQGVDTEAFF.

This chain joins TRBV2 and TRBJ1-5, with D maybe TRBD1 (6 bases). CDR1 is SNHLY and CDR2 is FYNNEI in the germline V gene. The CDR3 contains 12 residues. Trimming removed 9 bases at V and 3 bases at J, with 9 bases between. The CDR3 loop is CASNRDNQPQHF. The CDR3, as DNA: TGTGCCAGTAACAGGGACAATCAGCCCCAGCATTTT.

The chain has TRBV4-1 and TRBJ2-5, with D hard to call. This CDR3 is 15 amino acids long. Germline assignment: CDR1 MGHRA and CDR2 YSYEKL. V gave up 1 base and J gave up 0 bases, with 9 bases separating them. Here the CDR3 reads CASSQGYTDQETQYF. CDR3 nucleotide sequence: TGCGCCAGCAGCCAAGGATATACAGACCAAGAGACCCAGTACTTC.

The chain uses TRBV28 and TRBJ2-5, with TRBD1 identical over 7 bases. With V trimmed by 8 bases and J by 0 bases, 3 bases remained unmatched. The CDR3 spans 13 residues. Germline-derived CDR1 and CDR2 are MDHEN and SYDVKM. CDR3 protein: CASHGQDQETQYF. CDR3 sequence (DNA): TGTGCCAGCCACGGACAGGACCAAGAGACCCAGTACTTC. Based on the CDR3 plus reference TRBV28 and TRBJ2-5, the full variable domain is DVKVTQSSRYLVKRTGEKVFLECVQDMDHENMFWYRQDPGLGLRLIYFSYDVKMKEKGDIPEGYSVSREKKERFSLILESASTNQTSMYLCASHGQDQETQYFGPGTRLLVL.

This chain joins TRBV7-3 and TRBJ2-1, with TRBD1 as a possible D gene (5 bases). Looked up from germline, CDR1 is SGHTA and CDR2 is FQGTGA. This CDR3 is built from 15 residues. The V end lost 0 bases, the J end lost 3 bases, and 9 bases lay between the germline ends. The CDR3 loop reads CASSLTRDSYNEQFF. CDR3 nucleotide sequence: TGTGCCAGCAGCTTAACGCGAGACAGCTACAATGAGCAGTTCTTC.

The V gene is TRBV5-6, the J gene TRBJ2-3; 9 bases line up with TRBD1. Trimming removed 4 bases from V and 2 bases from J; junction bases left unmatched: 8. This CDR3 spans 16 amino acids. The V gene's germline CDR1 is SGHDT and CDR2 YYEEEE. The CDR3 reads CASSPPGQGDTDTQYF. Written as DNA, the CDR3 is TGTGCCAGCAGCCCTCCGGGACAGGGAGACACAGATACGCAGTATTTT.

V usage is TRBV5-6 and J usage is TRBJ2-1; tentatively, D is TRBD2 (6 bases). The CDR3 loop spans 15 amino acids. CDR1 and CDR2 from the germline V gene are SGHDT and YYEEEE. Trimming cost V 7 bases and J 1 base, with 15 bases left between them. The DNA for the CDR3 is TGTGCCAGCGGCGGGGCTAGTCGTTCCTACAATGAGCAGTTCTTC. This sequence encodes CASGGASRSYNEQFF. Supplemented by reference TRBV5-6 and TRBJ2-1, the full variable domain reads DAGVTQSPTHLIKTRGQQVTLRCSPKSGHDTVSWYQQALGQGPQFIFQYYEEEERQRGNFPDRFSGHQFPNYSSELNVNALLLGDSALYLCASGGASRSYNEQFFGPGTRLTVL.